The T cell receptor beta chain under discussion was sequenced for a study of T cells in Graves' hyperthyroidism and ophthalmopathy. Study-level background: At initial diagnosis, before any treatment had begun, peripheral blood was obtained.

This CDR3 spans 14 amino acids. CDR1 and CDR2 (germline): LNHNV, YYDKDF (reference sequence). V was trimmed by 0 bases and J by 4 bases, leaving 9 bases between them. Regions amplified from RNA transcripts were the TCR beta CDR3 regions. HTBI primers were the set used in a first-round RT-PCR of the TCR CDR3. TCRdb processed the multiplex PCR reads anew with MiXCR; each CDR3 protein has one entry. The table lists about 600,000 distinct CDR3 sequences, about a sixth of them singletons. The TCR was taken from a woman aged 40-49 years with Graves' ophthalmopathy. The chain carries TRBV15 and TRBJ2-5; D is undetermined. The sample taken for sequencing was blood. The DNA for the CDR3 is TGTGCCACCAGCAGAGATAGGGTTTCAGAGACCCAGTACTTC. The encoded protein is CATSRDRVSETQYF.